This T cell receptor (beta chain) is from a study of blood T cell repertoires in COVID-19. Some clones are missing from TCRdb's copy, which holds only in-frame ones; the method was immunoSEQ multiplex PCR. Of around 200,000 clones listed, less than 90% are singletons. The trim removed 2 bases at V and 3 bases at J, leaving 3 bases unmatched. The CDR3 runs 14 residues. Germline CDR1 reads LGHNA; CDR2 reads YSLEER. The sequenced sample was peripheral blood. The rearrangement links TRBV4-3 to TRBJ2-7; 8 bases line up with TRBD2. The source of this sequence is a woman aged 55-69 years with COVID-19, enrolled during active disease. CDR3 sequence reads: CASSQFSGNYEQYF. DNA for the CDR3: TGCGCCAGCAGCCAATTTAGCGGGAACTACGAGCAGTACTTC.